The next 14 T cell receptor beta chains were all read from a single sample in a study of shared clonotypes between healthy human individuals. The table came from immunoSEQ multiplex PCR; TCRdb's copy has only in-frame clones and leaves some out. The data show some 680,000 clones, around 73% seen once. Sample: memory CD4+ T cells sorted from blood. This sample's subset: CD45RA-negative fraction. The receptors shown here come from a woman in her twenties or thirties in good health.

The chain combines TRBV28 with TRBJ2-5; TRBD2 matches at 14 bases. The J call is uncertain, as TRBJ2-7 better fits the DNA end. Germline CDR1 reads MDHEN; CDR2 reads SYDVKM. CDR3 length: 16 residues. This chain's CDR3 is CASSTRTSGRFNEQYF. DNA of the CDR3: TGTGCCAGCAGTACAAGGACTAGCGGGAGGTTCAACGAGCAGTACTTC.

The rearrangement joins TRBV5-1 to TRBJ2-5, with a weak D call TRBD2 (5 bases). There are 13 residues in the CDR3. Trimming took 4 bases from V and 4 from J, leaving 11 bases between them. Germline values: CDR1 SGHRS, CDR2 YFSETQ. CDR3 in amino acids: CASSPHAGETQYF. CDR3 nucleotide sequence: TGCGCCAGCAGCCCTCATGCGGGAGAGACCCAGTACTTC.

This clone was recorded a few times. This rearrangement joins TRBV4-1 to TRBJ2-5; no clear D. The CDR3 has 16 amino acids. The germline V and J ends were trimmed by 0 bases and 5 bases, with 16 bases remaining between them. Per germline, CDR1 MGHRA and CDR2 YSYEKL. CDR3 region: CASSQDRNGIGETQYF. The CDR3, as DNA: TGCGCCAGCAGCCAAGATCGAAATGGTATCGGTGAGACCCAGTACTTC.

This rearrangement joins TRBV28 to TRBJ2-6; 7 bases map to TRBD1. The trim removed 6 bases at V and 1 base at J, leaving 3 bases unmatched. Germline values: CDR1 MDHEN, CDR2 SYDVKM. This CDR3 region has 15 residues. The CDR3: CASSRTGSGANVLTF. CDR3 in DNA: TGTGCCAGCAGCCGGACAGGATCTGGGGCCAACGTCCTGACTTTC.

The chain employs TRBV7-2 and TRBJ2-7; D is undetermined. This CDR3 spans 14 amino acids. From germline, CDR1 is SGHTA and CDR2 FQGNSA. V dropped 2 bases and J dropped 2 bases, with 10 bases sitting between them. The CDR3 spells CASSLLPGPYEQYF. CDR3 sequence (DNA): TGTGCCAGCAGCTTACTCCCTGGCCCCTACGAGCAGTACTTC.

The J gene is TRBJ2-2, the V gene TRBV11-2, with 7 positions matching TRBD2. V shed 5 bases and J 0 bases; nucleotides not matched to a gene: 6. Germline V gene data show CDR1 as SGHAT and CDR2 as FQNNGV. The CDR3 totals 16 residues. CDR3: CASSISAGSNTGELFF. The CDR3 coding sequence is TGTGCCAGCAGCATCTCAGCGGGATCGAACACCGGGGAGCTGTTTTTT.

The chain carries TRBV18 and TRBJ2-5, with a possible D match to TRBD1 (5 bases). The length of the CDR3 is 14 residues. V was trimmed by 5 bases and J by 4 bases, leaving 14 bases between them. The V gene's germline CDR1 is KGHSH and CDR2 LQKENI. The CDR3 sequence is CASSRGPAGETQYF. As DNA, the CDR3 is TGTGCCAGCTCAAGGGGCCCGGCCGGAGAGACCCAGTACTTC.

The chain employs TRBV5-1 and TRBJ1-1; tentatively, D is TRBD1 (5 bases). With 4 bases removed from V and 4 bases from J, the gap between germline ends came to 14 bases. The germline V gene has CDR1 SGHRS and CDR2 YFSETQ. The CDR3 has 14 residues. This CDR3 is CASSPGHGSTEAFF. DNA of the CDR3: TGCGCCAGCAGCCCCGGACACGGTAGCACTGAAGCTTTCTTT.

The rearrangement uses TRBV21-1 and TRBJ2-7. TRBV21-1 is annotated as a pseudogene. The CDR3 is 16 amino acids. This CDR3 is CASSHGTVDLSYEQYF. CDR3 sequence (DNA): TGTGCCAGCAGCCACGGTACCGTCGACCTCTCCTACGAGCAGTACTTC.

The rearrangement uses TRBV10-3 and TRBJ2-2; TRBD1 matches 7 bases. From germline, CDR1 is ENHRY and CDR2 SYGVKD. The length of the CDR3 is 15 residues. V trimming: 6 bases; J trimming: 1 base; junction bases outside the gene matches: 5. CDR3 amino acids: CAISRGTENTGELFF. In DNA, the CDR3 is TGTGCCATCAGCCGTGGGACAGAGAACACCGGGGAGCTGTTTTTT.

This clone has only one observation. The chain is built from TRBV5-1 and TRBJ2-2; D assignment may be TRBD1 or TRBD2 (5 bases each). The V and J ends lost 5 bases and 1 base respectively, with 12 bases between them. The CDR3 is made up of 15 amino acids. Germline CDR1 reads SGHRS; CDR2 reads YFSETQ. The CDR3: CASSAGAGNTGELFF. CDR3 nucleotides: TGCGCCAGCAGTGCCGGGGCGGGGAACACCGGGGAGCTGTTTTTT.

The genes are TRBV6-1 and TRBJ2-2; 8 bases agree with TRBD2. The V and J ends lost 5 bases and 4 bases, in that order; junction bases with no gene match: 3. This CDR3 region has 14 residues. Germline CDR1 reads MNHNS; CDR2 reads SASEGT. CDR3 nucleotides: TGTGCCAGCAGTCCCGCGGGGGGCACCGGGGAGCTGTTTTTT. Its protein product is CASSPAGGTGELFF.

For the CDR3, the DNA is TGCGCCAGCAGCCAAGGACCGACAGGGAGTCAGCCCCAGCATTTT. Its protein is CASSQGPTGSQPQHF. V usage is TRBV4-1 and J usage is TRBJ1-5; 7 bases are a match to TRBD1. V lost 1 base and J lost 6; bases outside the gene matches: 6. Germline V lookup: CDR1 MGHRA, CDR2 YSYEKL. The CDR3 has 15 residues.

This clone was observed a few times. The genes are TRBV10-3 and TRBJ1-1; D gene unclear. Germline V lookup: CDR1 ENHRY, CDR2 SYGVKD. The V end lost 7 bases, the J end lost 5 bases, and 8 bases lay between the germline ends. The CDR3 length is 11 residues. The CDR3 spells CAIKGGTEAFF. The CDR3 region has the DNA TGTGCCATCAAGGGAGGGACTGAAGCTTTCTTT.